What follows are 24 T cell receptor beta chains derived from one specimen sequenced in a study of blood T cell repertoires in COVID-19. Profiling relied on immunoSEQ multiplex PCR, and the TCRdb table lists in-frame clones only, not all of them. The profile shows about 410,000 clones, around 89% of them singletons. The sequenced sample consisted of peripheral blood. Receptor source: a woman in her 40s with COVID-19, enrolled during active disease.

Comment on this clone: The identical CDR3 is also encoded by other nucleotide sequences in the sample. The J gene is TRBJ1-1, the V gene TRBV19, with 7 bases identical to TRBD1. V lost 8 bases, J lost 0 bases, and 3 bases stayed unmatched. CDR1 LNHDA and CDR2 SQIVND come from the germline V gene (reference sequence). The CDR3 is 13 residues long. CDR3: CASSDRLNTEAFF. CDR3 coding DNA: TGTGCCAGTTCGGACAGGCTGAACACTGAAGCTTTCTTT.

The J gene is TRBJ1-2, the V gene TRBV7-2; 10 nucleotides agree with TRBD1. The CDR3 is 14 residues long. Germline V CDR1 and CDR2: SGHTA, FQGNSA. Germline trimming cut 6 bases from V and 8 bases from J; bases unmatched to any gene: 9. The CDR3 is CASSRDRGLGGYTF. The CDR3 DNA is TGTGCCAGCAGTCGTGACAGGGGGCTGGGCGGCTACACCTTC.

This clone came up once. The chain has TRBV27 and TRBJ1-5, with TRBD1 matching 9 bases. With V trimmed by 6 bases and J by 3 bases, 18 bases remained unmatched. Looked up from germline, CDR1 is MNHEY and CDR2 is SMNVEV (reference sequence). The CDR3 totals 19 residues. The CDR3 DNA reads as TGTGCCAGCAGCTTAGGGTTTCGGACCCGGACAGGGGACAATCAGCCCCAGCATTTT. It translates to CASSLGFRTRTGDNQPQHF.

The rearrangement joins TRBV20-1 to TRBJ1-1; no clear D gene. The ends were cut back, 4 bases at V and 7 bases at J, with 7 bases in the middle. CDR3 length equals 10 residues. Germline-derived CDR1 and CDR2 are DFQATT and SNEGSKA (reference sequence). The CDR3 DNA sequence: TGCAGTGCTAATTCTCTTGAAGCTTTCTTT. Encoded protein: CSANSLEAFF.

This rearrangement joins TRBV7-2 to TRBJ1-3; D not resolved. Germline V gene sequence: CDR1 SGHTA, CDR2 FQGNSA. The CDR3 totals 17 residues. V lost 5 bases to trimming and J lost 0 bases, with 17 bases between them. The CDR3 spells CASSADDLHSSGNTIYF. The CDR3 region has the DNA TGTGCCAGCAGCGCAGACGACCTACACAGCTCTGGAAACACCATATATTTT.

The V and J genes are TRBV7-2 and TRBJ2-2, with 8 bases identical to TRBD2. There are 15 residues in the CDR3. The germline V gene encodes CDR1 SGHTA and CDR2 FQGNSA. The junction had 11 bases not matched to a gene; V was cut back by 8 bases and J by 6 bases. CDR3 nucleotides: TGTGCCAGCTCAATTAGCGGGAATCGCCCCGGGGAGCTGTTTTTT. Translating it yields CASSISGNRPGELFF.

The chain uses TRBV27 and TRBJ2-1; no definite D call. The CDR3 spans 14 residues. Germline lookup yields CDR1 MNHEY and CDR2 SMNVEV (reference sequence). The germline V and J ends were trimmed by 3 bases and 9 bases, with 15 bases remaining between them. The CDR3 sequence: CASSFSRIRGEQFF. CDR3 nucleotides: TGTGCCAGCAGTTTTAGTAGGATTAGAGGTGAGCAGTTCTTC.

V and J are TRBV6-5 and TRBJ1-1, with TRBD1 identical over 8 bases. This CDR3 is built from 13 residues. Germline loops: CDR1 MNHEY, CDR2 SVGAGI. V lost 2 bases and J lost 8; bases outside the gene matches: 4. The CDR3 loop is CASSYNRGAEAFF. Written as DNA, the CDR3 is TGTGCCAGCAGTTACAACAGGGGGGCCGAAGCTTTCTTT.

This clone was observed a handful of times. The chain joins TRBV7-9 to TRBJ2-7, with D hard to call. V was clipped by 5 bases and J by 3 bases, with 17 bases between them. CDR3 length: 15 residues. The V gene's germline CDR1 is SEHNR and CDR2 FQNEAQ (reference sequence). Written as DNA, the CDR3 is TGTGCCAGCAGCGGTCCACTATCCCAGATCTACGAGCAGTACTTC. Amino acids: CASSGPLSQIYEQYF. The whole variable domain, remainder taken from reference TRBV7-9 and TRBJ2-7, is DTGVSQNPRHKITKRGQNVTFRCDPISEHNRLYWYRQTLGQGPEFLTYFQNEAQLEKSRLLSDRFSAERPKGSFSTLEIQRTEQGDSAMYLCASSGPLSQIYEQYFGPGTRLTVT.

V gene TRBV27 combines with J gene TRBJ1-5; 10 bases map to TRBD1. CDR1 and CDR2 (germline): MNHEY, SMNVEV (reference sequence). The CDR3 extends over 18 amino acids. Trimming cost V 6 bases and J 7 bases; bases outside gene matches: 18. CDR3 amino acids: CASSLSGGDRGGRQPQHF. CDR3 sequence (DNA): TGTGCCAGCAGCCTCTCCGGGGGGGACAGGGGAGGAAGGCAGCCCCAGCATTTT.

The genes are TRBV15 and TRBJ1-4; the D is unclear. This CDR3 is built from 16 residues. Looked up from germline, CDR1 is LNHNV and CDR2 is YYDKDF (reference sequence). V was pared by 0 bases and J by 5 bases, with 13 bases between. The CDR3 is CATSREYLAINEKLFF. Here the CDR3 DNA reads TGTGCCACCAGCAGAGAATACTTAGCCATAAATGAAAAACTGTTTTTT.

This chain joins TRBV10-3 and TRBJ1-1, with TRBD1 as a possible D gene (5 bases). This CDR3 is 15 amino acids long. Germline V gene data show CDR1 as ENHRY and CDR2 as SYGVKD. V dropped 2 bases and J dropped 1 base, with 11 bases sitting between them. The CDR3, as DNA: TGTGCCATCAGTGAGGCATGGCAGGGGAACACTGAAGCTTTCTTT. It is translated as CAISEAWQGNTEAFF.

The genes are TRBV28 and TRBJ1-4; D is perhaps TRBD1 (5 bases). Deletions cut 4 bases from V and 8 bases from J, with 17 bases between. Germline lookup yields CDR1 MDHEN and CDR2 SYDVKM. This CDR3 contains 15 residues. CDR3 in DNA: TGTGCCAGCAGTTCTCTGGACACTCGTCCGGAAAAACTGTTTTTT. Amino acid sequence: CASSSLDTRPEKLFF.

CDR3 DNA sequence: TGTGCCAGCAGCTTAGCTGGCAGCATTGGAGATGGCTACACCTTC. This codes for CASSLAGSIGDGYTF. J is TRBJ1-2 and V is TRBV7-9; D gene ambiguous. The CDR3 is made up of 15 amino acids. The V and J ends lost 0 bases and 6 bases respectively, with 14 bases between them. Germline CDR1 is SEHNR and CDR2 is FQNEAQ (reference sequence).

The genes are TRBV5-4 and TRBJ2-7; D is perhaps TRBD1 (5 bases). Germline V gene data show CDR1 as SGHNT and CDR2 as YYREEE (reference sequence). V was clipped by 4 bases and J by 4 bases, with 15 bases between them. The length of the CDR3 is 14 residues. The CDR3 sequence is CASSPGLTGYEQYF. For the CDR3, the DNA is TGTGCCAGCAGCCCAGGGCTCACTGGGTACGAGCAGTACTTC.

The rearrangement joins TRBV3-1 (or the pseudogene TRBV3-2) to TRBJ1-5; no firm D call. The germline gives CDR1 LGHDT, CDR2 YNNKEL (reference sequence). The V end lost 0 bases, the J end lost 6 bases, and 3 bases lay between the germline ends. This CDR3 has 12 residues. Written as DNA, the CDR3 is TGTGCCAGCAGCCAAGACAGTCAGCCCCAGCATTTT. Amino acid sequence: CASSQDSQPQHF.

The rearrangement uses TRBV6-6 and TRBJ1-1; 9 bases map to TRBD1. V lost 5 bases and J lost 7; bases outside the gene matches: 8. CDR3 length equals 14 residues. CDR1 is MNHNY, CDR2 SVGAGI, per germline (reference sequence). The CDR3 coding sequence is TGTGCCAGCAGTACCGGGACAGGGCGTTTTGAAGCTTTCTTT. Amino acid sequence: CASSTGTGRFEAFF.

The J gene is TRBJ2-7, the V gene TRBV3-1 (or the pseudogene TRBV3-2); TRBD2 matches 7 bases. The CDR3 extends over 17 amino acids. The germline CDR1 and CDR2 sequences are LGHDT and YNNKEL (reference sequence). After removal of 0 bases from V and 6 bases from J, the junction contained 14 bases not matched to a gene. DNA of the CDR3: TGTGCCAGCAGCCAAGATCGAGGGAGGGCCCTGTGGAGCGAGCAGTACTTC. Encoded protein: CASSQDRGRALWSEQYF.

J is TRBJ2-5 and V is TRBV10-3, with D maybe TRBD1 (6 bases). Trimming removed 5 bases from V and 2 bases from J, with 15 bases in between. The V gene's germline CDR1 is ENHRY and CDR2 SYGVKD. This CDR3 contains 15 residues. The chain's CDR3 is CAISPGAQTQETQYF. DNA for the CDR3: TGTGCCATCAGTCCAGGGGCGCAGACACAAGAGACCCAGTACTTC.

This rearrangement joins TRBV14 to TRBJ1-2; D call uncertain. The V end lost 0 bases, the J end lost 2 bases, and 4 bases lay between the germline ends. CDR3 length: 13 amino acids. Germline values: CDR1 SGHDN, CDR2 FVKESK. CDR3 loop: CASSQEENYGYTF. The DNA of the CDR3 is TGTGCCAGCAGCCAAGAGGAGAACTATGGCTACACCTTC.

J is TRBJ2-2 and V is TRBV11-2, with TRBD1 as a possible D gene (5 bases). Trimming removed 5 bases from V and 6 bases from J, with 10 bases in between. Germline-derived CDR1 and CDR2 are SGHAT and FQNNGV. There are 13 residues in the CDR3. CDR3 sequence (DNA): TGTGCCAGCAGCAATTTAGGGGCCGGGGAGCTGTTTTTT. This encodes CASSNLGAGELFF. The whole variable domain, filled in from reference TRBV11-2 and TRBJ2-2, reads EAGVAQSPRYKIIEKRQSVAFWCNPISGHATLYWYQQILGQGPKLLIQFQNNGVVDDSQLPKDRFSAERLKGVDSTLKIQPAKLEDSAVYLCASSNLGAGELFFGEGSRLTVL.

The chain joins TRBV6-5 to TRBJ2-1, with TRBD2 identical over 7 bases. The CDR3 is 15 residues long. J lost 4 bases, V lost 4 bases, and 7 bases had no gene match. Looked up from germline, CDR1 is MNHEY and CDR2 is SVGAGI. The CDR3 sequence is CASSSLAGLYNEQFF. CDR3 nucleotides: TGTGCCAGCAGTTCCTTAGCGGGCCTATACAATGAGCAGTTCTTC.

The chain uses TRBV7-2 and TRBJ2-7, with 15 positions matching TRBD2. Unmatched junction bases numbered 6, after V lost 4 bases and J lost 2 bases. CDR1 is SGHTA, CDR2 FQGNSA, per germline. This CDR3 comprises 17 residues. Here the CDR3 DNA reads TGTGCCAGCAGCTATGGACTAGCGGGAGGGACCGCCTACGAGCAGTACTTC. It is translated as CASSYGLAGGTAYEQYF.

The V and J genes are TRBV29-1 and TRBJ2-3; D remains ambiguous. The germline gives CDR1 SQVTM, CDR2 ANQGSEA. V dropped 5 bases and J dropped 1 base, with 7 bases sitting between them. The length of the CDR3 is 12 residues. The CDR3 here is CSVSGGTDTQYF. CDR3 in DNA: TGCAGCGTTTCCGGAGGCACAGATACGCAGTATTTT.